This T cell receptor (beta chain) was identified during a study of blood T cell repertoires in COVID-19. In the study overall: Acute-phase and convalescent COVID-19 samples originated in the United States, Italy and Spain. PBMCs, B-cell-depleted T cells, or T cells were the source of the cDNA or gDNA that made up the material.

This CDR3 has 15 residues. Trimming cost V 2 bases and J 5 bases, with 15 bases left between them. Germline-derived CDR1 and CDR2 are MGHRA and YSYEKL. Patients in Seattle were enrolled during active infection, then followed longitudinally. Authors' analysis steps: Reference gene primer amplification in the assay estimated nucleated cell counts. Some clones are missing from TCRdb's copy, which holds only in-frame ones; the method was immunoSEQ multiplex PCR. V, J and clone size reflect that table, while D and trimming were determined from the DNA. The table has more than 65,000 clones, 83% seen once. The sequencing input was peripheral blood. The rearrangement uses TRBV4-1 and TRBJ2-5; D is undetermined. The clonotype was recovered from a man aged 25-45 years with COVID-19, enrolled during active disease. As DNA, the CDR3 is TGCGCCAGCAGCCAATATCCTCAGTCCAGGGAGACCCAGTACTTC. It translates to CASSQYPQSRETQYF.